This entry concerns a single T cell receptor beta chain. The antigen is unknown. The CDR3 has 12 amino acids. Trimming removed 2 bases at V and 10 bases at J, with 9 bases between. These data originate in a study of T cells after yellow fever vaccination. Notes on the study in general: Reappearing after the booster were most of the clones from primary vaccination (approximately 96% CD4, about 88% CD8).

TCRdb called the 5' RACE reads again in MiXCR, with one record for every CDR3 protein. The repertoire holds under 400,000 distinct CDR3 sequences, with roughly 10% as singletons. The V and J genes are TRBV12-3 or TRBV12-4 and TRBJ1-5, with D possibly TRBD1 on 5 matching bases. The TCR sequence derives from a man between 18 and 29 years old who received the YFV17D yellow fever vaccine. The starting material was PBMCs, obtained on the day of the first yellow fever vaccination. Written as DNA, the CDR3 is TGTGCCAGCAGTTTATTTGGGGGTCCCCAGCATTTT. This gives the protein CASSLFGGPQHF.